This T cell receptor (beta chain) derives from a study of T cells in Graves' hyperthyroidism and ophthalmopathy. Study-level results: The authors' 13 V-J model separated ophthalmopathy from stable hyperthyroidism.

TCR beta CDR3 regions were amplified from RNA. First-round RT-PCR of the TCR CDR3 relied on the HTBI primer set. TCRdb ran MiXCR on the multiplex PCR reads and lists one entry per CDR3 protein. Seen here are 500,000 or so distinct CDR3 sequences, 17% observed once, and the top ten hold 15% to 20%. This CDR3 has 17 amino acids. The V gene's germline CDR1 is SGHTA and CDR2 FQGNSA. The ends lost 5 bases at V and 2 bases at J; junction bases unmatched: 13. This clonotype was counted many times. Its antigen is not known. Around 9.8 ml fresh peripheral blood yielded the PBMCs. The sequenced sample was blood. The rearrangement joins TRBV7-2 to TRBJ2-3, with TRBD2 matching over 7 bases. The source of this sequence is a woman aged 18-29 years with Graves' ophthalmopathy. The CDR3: CASSPQRDSTFTDTQYF. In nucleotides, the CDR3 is TGTGCCAGCAGCCCCCAGCGGGACTCAACCTTCACAGATACGCAGTATTTT.